The 6 T cell receptor beta chains listed next were all sequenced from one sample in a study of shared clonotypes between healthy human individuals. Profiling relied on immunoSEQ multiplex PCR, and the TCRdb table lists in-frame clones only, not all of them. The repertoire holds about 710,000 clones, with approximately 77% as singletons. Specimen: memory CD4+ T cells sorted from blood. Subset indicated: CD45RA-negative fraction. The receptors derive from a woman in her twenties or thirties in good health.

To note about this clone: Other nucleotide sequences from this sample produce the same CDR3. As DNA, the CDR3 is TGTGCCAGCAGTTACTCGGGGGGGGGCACTGAAGCTTTCTTT. This sequence encodes CASSYSGGGTEAFF. The genes are TRBV6-5 and TRBJ1-1; tentative D call: TRBD1 (5 bases). The length of the CDR3 is 14 residues. Germline V gene lookup returns CDR1 MNHEY and CDR2 SVGAGI. With 0 bases removed from V and 4 bases from J, the gap between germline ends came to 9 bases.

The genes are TRBV28 and TRBJ1-2; possibly TRBD1 for D (5 bases). Trimming pared 6 bases from V and 2 bases from J, leaving 10 bases between. This CDR3 region has 13 residues. Germline V gene sequence: CDR1 MDHEN, CDR2 SYDVKM. This chain's CDR3 is CASSQGVNYGYTF. CDR3 nucleotide sequence: TGTGCCAGCAGCCAGGGAGTGAACTATGGCTACACCTTC.

This clone is a singleton in its sample. The chain recombines TRBV7-3 with TRBJ2-3; no definite D call. Trimming removed 2 bases from V and 0 bases from J, with 6 bases in between. CDR1 is SGHTA, CDR2 FQGTGA, per germline. This CDR3 region has 14 residues. The CDR3 nucleotides are TGTGCCAGCAGCTTACAACCTAGCACAGATACGCAGTATTTT. Protein product: CASSLQPSTDTQYF.

The DNA for the CDR3 is TGCAGCGTTCATTCCGGGGCCGAGCAGTACTTC. Encoded protein: CSVHSGAEQYF. The chain uses TRBV29-1 and TRBJ2-5; D assignment may be TRBD1 or TRBD2 (5 bases each). The end of the DNA aligns better with TRBJ2-7, so the J call may be wrong. Germline loops: CDR1 SQVTM, CDR2 ANQGSEA. The CDR3 totals 11 residues.

Points on this clone: Other DNA sequences in this specimen translate into the identical CDR3. The rearrangement joins TRBV28 to TRBJ2-3, with 7 nucleotides matching TRBD2. The length of the CDR3 is 14 residues. Germline CDR1 reads MDHEN; CDR2 reads SYDVKM. The junction had 1 base not matched to a gene; V was cut back by 3 bases and J by 1 base. The CDR3 here is CASSLSGGTDTQYF. CDR3 coding DNA: TGTGCCAGCAGTTTGAGCGGGGGCACAGATACGCAGTATTTT. The full variable domain, in which reference TRBV28 and TRBJ2-3 provide the parts outside the CDR3, is DVKVTQSSRYLVKRTGEKVFLECVQDMDHENMFWYRQDPGLGLRLIYFSYDVKMKEKGDIPEGYSVSREKKERFSLILESASTNQTSMYLCASSLSGGTDTQYFGPGTRLTVL.

The chain is built from TRBV5-1 and TRBJ2-7, with D uncertain. CDR1 and CDR2 from the germline V gene are SGHRS and YFSETQ. This CDR3 is built from 14 residues. V shed 0 bases and J shed 0 bases, with 7 bases lying between them. The DNA of the CDR3 is TGCGCCAGCAGCTTGGAACTACTCTCCTACGAGCAGTACTTC. Translated, it gives CASSLELLSYEQYF.